The T cell receptor beta chain under discussion was sequenced for a study of shared clonotypes between healthy human individuals. Study background: Used for every donor were three CD4 naive, three CD4 memory, two CD8 naive and one CD8 memory plate.

The material for each subset, its genomic DNA, was split evenly across several immunoSEQ plates. Approximately 30,000 T cell genomes (around 0.2 ug DNA) went into each sorted-subset replicate. Libraries were prepared by immunoSEQ multiplex PCR; TCRdb keeps only in-frame clonotypes and omits some of them. The sample consists of some 2.4 million clones, 93% of them appearing once. Notes on this clone: Other DNA sequences of this sample code for an identical CDR3.

Germline CDR1 SGHRS, CDR2 YFSETQ. V shed 1 base and J shed 5 bases, with 9 bases lying between them. The CDR3 contains 14 residues. The specimen was naive CD4+ T cells from PBMCs. Sample subset: CD45RA+ positively selected. The V gene is TRBV5-1, the J gene TRBJ2-2; maybe TRBD2 (6 bases). The receptor's source is a man between 18 and 29 years old in good health. Some clones in this sample may be carry-over from other donors' samples. Written as DNA, the CDR3 is TGCGCCAGCAGCTTGTTGGCGGGGACCGGGGAGCTGTTTTTT. Its protein is CASSLLAGTGELFF.